This T cell receptor (beta chain) is from a study of blood T cells in healthy people across ages (dated by TCRdb to the mid-2010s). Background for the entire study: In model experiments, roughly one uniquely barcoded TCR beta cDNA molecule per two T cells was captured by template switching. Two additional independent replicas of 1 million unique cDNA reads from the same blood draw were analyzed for two donors (one aged 18 to 30 and one aged 80 or older). The donors were split into four age groups: young (average approximately 16 years), middle-aged (roughly 42), aged (roughly 65) and long-lived (approximately 80). To track age-related changes in TCR beta repertoire diversity, the study relied on deep sequencing normalized with unique cDNA molecular identifiers.

To prepare the library, 5' RACE was applied. TCRdb lists the instrument as Illumina HiSeq 2500. A second PCR of roughly 7 to 12 cycles was run with a J-beta primer mix and a sample-barcoded 5' primer. A unique molecular identifier was introduced onto each TCR beta cDNA molecule by a template-switch 5' adaptor carrying 12 random nucleotides. At least 2.5 million CDR3-containing paired-end reads were obtained from each sample. First-strand cDNA was synthesized from all RNA with the Mint cDNA synthesis kit, primed by a TRBC-specific oligonucleotide. All cDNA was treated with uracil-DNA glycosylase and then went through a first 18-cycle PCR with the universal primers M1SS and BC2_uni_R. Regarding the original processing steps: For normalization, 1 million high-quality reads were randomly selected from each sample, with every read carrying a distinct molecular identifier. Instead of being binned into consensus sequences, reads with shared molecular identifiers were discarded. MiTCR, run with a Q25 quality threshold and the strictest error-elimination algorithm, handled CDR3 identification, clonotype clustering and error correction. A nonparametric unseen species model with Euler transformation was used to estimate lower-bound total TCR beta diversity. TCRdb redid the processing of the public reads, applying fastp at Q25 and MiXCR, and retained in-frame beta chains. CDR3 protein sequences are deduplicated, and each keeps its most common genes and DNA. For this entry, the V and J calls and clone size follow TCRdb and not the study's own pipeline. The sample data list around 780,000 distinct CDR3 sequences, and roughly 24% of these were observed just once. The ten largest clones represent about 3% of the sample.

There are many counts of this clonotype. Its antigen specificity is not known. No much larger clone is present one base from it, and per-base qualities are unavailable. The approximately 41 donors, aged about 6 to 100 years, were systemically healthy Caucasian individuals from Russia. Each donor gave 8 to 10 milliliters of peripheral blood, drawn into EDTA-treated Vacutainer tubes. Ficoll-Paque density-gradient centrifugation was used to isolate PBMCs, with at least 6 million obtained per sample. Total RNA was extracted from PBMCs with Trizol reagent, with at least 6 micrograms obtained per sample. For every donor, an aliquot of PBMCs went through flow cytometry to measure the percentages of naive CD45RAhigh/CD27high T cells. On the study overall, not on this receptor specifically: Since profiling was done on bulk unsorted PBMCs, naive and antigen-experienced compartments could not be conclusively compared. Estimates of total diversity based on one million sequenced T cells were regarded as lower bounds and as underestimates. The CMV infection status of donors was not known, potentially confounding age-related changes in expanded clonotypes. Observed TCR beta diversity per million T cells fell roughly linearly with age, and a significant reduction was already apparent by age approximately 40. The percentage of naive T cells measured by flow cytometry correlated strongly with observed TCR beta diversity. Compared with the aged group, more naive CD4+ T cells, fewer expanded clones and increased TCR diversity were shown by the long-lived group, suggesting age selection.

The CDR3 numbers 13 residues from cysteine through phenylalanine. Only CDR3 DNA remains: 39 bases, in frame from the first base. V trim: 8 bases; J trim: 2 bases; unmatched bases: 5. CDR1 is given as SGHAT and CDR2 as FQNNGV, both from the germline V gene. Another study also made use of these data, one on T cells of mothers and their children. The second study reports: Nine systemically healthy Caucasian individuals, comprising three mothers and their six children, were included as donors. cDNA synthesis consumed the entire amount of extracted RNA, loaded at approximately 1.4 ug RNA in each 15 ul reaction. Sample barcodes and 2-4 random nucleotides were added via the M1S primer in the second PCR. Over 8 million TCR beta CDR3 reads were obtained for each mother, and 2.5 million to 3 million reads were obtained for each child. Thymic selection similarly shapes TCR recombination output in related and unrelated pairs, with minor effect from inherited differences. Normalized repertoire overlap was always slightly but never significantly higher in related than unrelated mother-child pairs. With a sensitivity of approximately 100 clones per million clonotypes, no persistent microchimeric T cell clones were detected. The study used deep NGS to compare TCR beta repertoires of mothers and children, seeking features distinguishing related mother-child pairs from unrelated individuals. The mean age was about 38 +/- 4 years for the mothers and about 10 +/- 4 years for the children. Libraries were sequenced on Illumina HiSeq 2000 with 100+100 nt paired-end reads after adapter ligation with NEBNext reagents. To prevent cross-contamination, the mother and child libraries were prepared one month apart and sequenced in separate runs. Each donor had between about 450,000 and 2,100,000 distinct TCR beta clonotypes identified. Naive TCR beta clonotypes were estimated from low-frequency clonotypes matched to each donor's FACS-determined naive share, without sorting.

This receptor was identified in a boy between 10 and 17 years old in good health. The chain links TRBV11-2 with TRBJ2-7; 8 bases in the junction line up with TRBD2. The sequencing sample was made of blood. The CDR3 in this case is CASSPGLAYEQYF. In nucleotides, the sequence is TGTGCCAGCTCCCCGGGACTAGCCTACGAGCAGTACTTC.